The clone carrying this T cell receptor (beta chain) came up a few times. Antigen: not known. Every donor provided around 9.3 milliliters of peripheral blood. The data were obtained in a study of blood T cells in healthy people across ages. This CDR3 comprises 14 residues. J gave up 6 bases and V 4 bases, and 6 bases lay outside the gene matches. Germline CDR1 reads KGHDR; CDR2 reads SFDVKD. Broader study findings: Researchers deemed the diversity estimates from one million T cells underestimates. Older age went with lower TCR beta diversity per million T cells, in a roughly linear way.

A second PCR, run for roughly 7 to 11 cycles, used a sample-barcoded 5' primer plus a J-beta primer mix. TCRdb reprocessed the 5' RACE reads with MiXCR, giving one entry per CDR3 protein. This table has 1.5 million to 2 million distinct CDR3 sequences, about 49% appearing once. The chain is built from TRBV24-1 and TRBJ2-5; TRBD1 aligns across 8 bases. Sequences were obtained from blood. The sequence was obtained from a woman between 40 and 50 years old in good health. The CDR3 bases are TGTGCCACCAGTGACCCTGGACAGGGCCAGACCCAGTACTTC. Protein: CATSDPGQGQTQYF.